These 2 T cell receptor beta chains came from one sample sequenced in a study of cytomegalovirus exposure and HLA in healthy donors. The PCR ran on 60 Vbeta and 13 Jbeta primers. Profiling relied on immunoSEQ multiplex PCR, and the TCRdb table lists in-frame clones only, not all of them. The data show about 32,000 clones, more than 65% seen once. The specimen sequenced was PBMCs. The receptors were gathered from a woman aged 18-29 years in good health and CMV-seronegative.

The genes are TRBV19 and TRBJ2-3; 9 bases match TRBD2. Germline CDR1 LNHDA, CDR2 SQIVND (reference sequence). The trim removed 2 bases at V and 4 bases at J, leaving 10 bases unmatched. This CDR3 is 17 amino acids long. CDR3 sequence (DNA): TGTGCCAGTAGTATAAGGGTAGCGGGAGAGGGCCCAGATACGCAGTATTTT. Translating gives CASSIRVAGEGPDTQYF.

This clone was seen once. J is TRBJ1-5 and V is TRBV19, with D possibly matching TRBD1 (6 bases). Germline V gene lookup returns CDR1 LNHDA and CDR2 SQIVND (reference sequence). This CDR3 region has 15 residues. Trimming left V 5 bases short and J 4 bases short, with 15 bases between. In nucleotides, the CDR3 is TGTGCCAGTAGTCAAACAGGGTTCGGAAATCAGCCCCAGCATTTT. Its translation: CASSQTGFGNQPQHF. Using reference TRBV19 and TRBJ1-5 for the parts outside the CDR3, the full variable domain is DGGITQSPKYLFRKEGQNVTLSCEQNLNHDAMYWYRQDPGQGLRLIYYSQIVNDFQKGDIAEGYSVSREKKESFPLTVTSAQKNPTAFYLCASSQTGFGNQPQHFGDGTRLSIL.